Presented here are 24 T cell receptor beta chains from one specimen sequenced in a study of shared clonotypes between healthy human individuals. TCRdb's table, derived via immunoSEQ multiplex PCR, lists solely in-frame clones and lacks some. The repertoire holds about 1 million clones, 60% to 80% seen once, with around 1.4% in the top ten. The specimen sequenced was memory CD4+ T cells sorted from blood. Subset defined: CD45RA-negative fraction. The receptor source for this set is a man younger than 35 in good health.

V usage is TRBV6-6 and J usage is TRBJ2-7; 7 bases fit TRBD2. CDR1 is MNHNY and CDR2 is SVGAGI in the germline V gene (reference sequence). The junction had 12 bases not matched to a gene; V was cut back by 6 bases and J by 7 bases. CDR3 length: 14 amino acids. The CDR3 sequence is CASRTSLGKWEQYF. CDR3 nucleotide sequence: TGTGCCAGCAGGACTAGCTTGGGGAAATGGGAGCAGTACTTC.

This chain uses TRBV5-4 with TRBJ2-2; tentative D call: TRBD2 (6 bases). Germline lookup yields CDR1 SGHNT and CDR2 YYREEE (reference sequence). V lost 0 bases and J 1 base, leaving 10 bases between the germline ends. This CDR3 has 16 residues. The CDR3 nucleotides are TGTGCCAGCAGCTTGGATGTTAGCGGGAACACCGGGGAGCTGTTTTTT. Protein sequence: CASSLDVSGNTGELFF.

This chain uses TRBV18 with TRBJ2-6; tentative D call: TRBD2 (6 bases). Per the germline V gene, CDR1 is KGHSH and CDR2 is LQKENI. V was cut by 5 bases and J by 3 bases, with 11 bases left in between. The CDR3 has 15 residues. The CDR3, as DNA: TGTGCCAGCTCAACAGGAGGGTATGGGGCCAACGTCCTGACTTTC. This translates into CASSTGGYGANVLTF.

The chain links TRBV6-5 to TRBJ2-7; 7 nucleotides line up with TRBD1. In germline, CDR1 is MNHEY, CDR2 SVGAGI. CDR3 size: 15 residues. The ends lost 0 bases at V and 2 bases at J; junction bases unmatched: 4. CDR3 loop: CASSYSGDRTYEQYF. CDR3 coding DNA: TGTGCCAGCAGTTACTCTGGGGACAGAACCTACGAGCAGTACTTC.

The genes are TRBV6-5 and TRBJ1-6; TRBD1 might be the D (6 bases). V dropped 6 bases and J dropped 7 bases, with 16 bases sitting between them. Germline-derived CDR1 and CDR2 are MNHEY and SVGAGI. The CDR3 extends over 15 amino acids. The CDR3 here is CASSHGQTMNSPLHF. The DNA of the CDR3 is TGTGCCAGCAGCCACGGACAGACGATGAATTCACCCCTCCACTTT.

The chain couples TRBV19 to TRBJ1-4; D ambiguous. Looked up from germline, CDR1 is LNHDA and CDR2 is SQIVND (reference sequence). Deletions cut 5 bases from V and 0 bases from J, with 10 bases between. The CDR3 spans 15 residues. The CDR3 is CASSPNIATNEKLFF. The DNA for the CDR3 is TGTGCCAGTAGTCCCAACATTGCAACTAATGAAAAACTGTTTTTT.

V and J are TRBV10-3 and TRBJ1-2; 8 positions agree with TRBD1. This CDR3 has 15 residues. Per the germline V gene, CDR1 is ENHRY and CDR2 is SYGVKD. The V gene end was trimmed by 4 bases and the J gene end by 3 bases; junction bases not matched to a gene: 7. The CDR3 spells CAISGATGADYGYTF. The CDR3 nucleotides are TGTGCCATCAGTGGGGCGACAGGGGCTGACTATGGCTACACCTTC.

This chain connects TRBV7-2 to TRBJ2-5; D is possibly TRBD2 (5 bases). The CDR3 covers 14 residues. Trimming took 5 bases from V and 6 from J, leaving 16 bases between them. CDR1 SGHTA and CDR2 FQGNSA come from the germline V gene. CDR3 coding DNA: TGTGCCAGCAGCCCAGTCGGGGTTCGGAAGACCCAGTACTTC. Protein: CASSPVGVRKTQYF. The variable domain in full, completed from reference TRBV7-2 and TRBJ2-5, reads GAGVSQSPSNKVTEKGKDVELRCDPISGHTALYWYRQSLGQGLEFLIYFQGNSAPDKSGLPSDRFSAERTGGSVSTLTIQRTQQEDSAVYLCASSPVGVRKTQYFGPGTRLLVL.

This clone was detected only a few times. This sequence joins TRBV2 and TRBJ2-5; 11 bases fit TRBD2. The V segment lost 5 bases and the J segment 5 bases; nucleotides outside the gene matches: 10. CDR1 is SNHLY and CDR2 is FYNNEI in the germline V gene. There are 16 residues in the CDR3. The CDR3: CASSFRLAGTSETQYF. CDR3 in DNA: TGTGCCAGCAGTTTTCGACTAGCGGGAACGTCGGAGACCCAGTACTTC.

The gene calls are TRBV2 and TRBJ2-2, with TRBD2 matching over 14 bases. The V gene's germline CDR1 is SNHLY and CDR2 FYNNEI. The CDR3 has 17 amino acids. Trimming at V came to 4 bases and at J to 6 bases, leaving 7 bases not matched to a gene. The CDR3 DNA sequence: TGTGCCAGCAGTGGACGACTAGCGGGAGGGCCTGCCGGGGAGCTGTTTTTT. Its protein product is CASSGRLAGGPAGELFF.

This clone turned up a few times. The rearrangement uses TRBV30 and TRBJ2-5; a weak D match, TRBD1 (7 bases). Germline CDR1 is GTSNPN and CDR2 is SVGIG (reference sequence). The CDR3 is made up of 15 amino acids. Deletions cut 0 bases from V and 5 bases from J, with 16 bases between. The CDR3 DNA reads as TGTGCCTGGAGTGTACAAGGAGGGGGCAGTGAGACCCAGTACTTC. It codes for CAWSVQGGGSETQYF.

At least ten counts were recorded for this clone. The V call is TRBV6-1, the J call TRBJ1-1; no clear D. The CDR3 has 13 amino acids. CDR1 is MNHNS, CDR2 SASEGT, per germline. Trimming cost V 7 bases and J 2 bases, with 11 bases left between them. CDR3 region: CASKIGLNTEAFF. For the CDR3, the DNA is TGTGCCAGCAAGATAGGACTCAACACTGAAGCTTTCTTT.

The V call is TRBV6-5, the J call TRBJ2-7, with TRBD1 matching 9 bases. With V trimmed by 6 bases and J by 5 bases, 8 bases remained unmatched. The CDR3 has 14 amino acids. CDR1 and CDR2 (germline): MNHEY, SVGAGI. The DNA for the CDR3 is TGTGCCAGCAGACCACAGGGGGCGCGGAACGAGCAGTACTTC. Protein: CASRPQGARNEQYF.

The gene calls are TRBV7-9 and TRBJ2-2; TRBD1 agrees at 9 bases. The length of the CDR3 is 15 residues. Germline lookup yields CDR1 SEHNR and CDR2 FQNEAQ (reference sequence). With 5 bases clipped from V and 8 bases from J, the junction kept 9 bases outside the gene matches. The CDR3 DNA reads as TGTGCCAGCAGCATCGGACAGGGGAGGACGGGGGAGCTGTTTTTT. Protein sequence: CASSIGQGRTGELFF.

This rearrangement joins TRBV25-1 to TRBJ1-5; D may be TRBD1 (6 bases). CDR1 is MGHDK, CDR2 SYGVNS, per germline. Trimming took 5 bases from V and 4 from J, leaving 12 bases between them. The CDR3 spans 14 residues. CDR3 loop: CASSTSQGNQPQHF. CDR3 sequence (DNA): TGTGCCAGCAGTACTTCACAGGGTAATCAGCCCCAGCATTTT.

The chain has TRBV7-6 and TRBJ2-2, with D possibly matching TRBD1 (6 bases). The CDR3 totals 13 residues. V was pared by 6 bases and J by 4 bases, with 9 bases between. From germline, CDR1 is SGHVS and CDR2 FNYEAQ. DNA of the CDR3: TGTGCCAGCAGAAGGGGGACCACCGGGGAGCTGTTTTTT. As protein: CASRRGTTGELFF.

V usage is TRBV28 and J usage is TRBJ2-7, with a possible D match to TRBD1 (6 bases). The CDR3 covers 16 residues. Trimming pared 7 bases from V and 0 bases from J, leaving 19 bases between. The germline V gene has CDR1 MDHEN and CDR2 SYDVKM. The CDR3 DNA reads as TGTGCCAGCATTTCCCCGGGACACCTGAGCTCCTACGAGCAGTACTTC. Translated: CASISPGHLSSYEQYF.

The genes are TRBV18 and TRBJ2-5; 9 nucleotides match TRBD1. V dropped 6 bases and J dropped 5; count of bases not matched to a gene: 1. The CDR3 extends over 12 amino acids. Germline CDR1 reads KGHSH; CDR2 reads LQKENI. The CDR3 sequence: CASSDRGETQYF. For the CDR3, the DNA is TGTGCCAGCTCGGACAGGGGCGAGACCCAGTACTTC.

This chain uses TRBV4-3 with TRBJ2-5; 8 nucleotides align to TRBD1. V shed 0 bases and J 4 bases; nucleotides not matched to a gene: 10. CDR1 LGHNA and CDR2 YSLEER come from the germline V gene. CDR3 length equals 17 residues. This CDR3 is CASSQEGKDREGETQYF. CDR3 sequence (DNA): TGCGCCAGCAGCCAAGAAGGGAAGGACAGGGAAGGAGAGACCCAGTACTTC.

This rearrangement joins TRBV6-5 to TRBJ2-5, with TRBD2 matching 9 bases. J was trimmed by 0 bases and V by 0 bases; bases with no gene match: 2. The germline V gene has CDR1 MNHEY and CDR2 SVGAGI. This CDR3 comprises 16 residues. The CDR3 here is CASSYSTSGYQETQYF. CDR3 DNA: TGTGCCAGCAGTTACTCTACTAGCGGGTACCAAGAGACCCAGTACTTC.

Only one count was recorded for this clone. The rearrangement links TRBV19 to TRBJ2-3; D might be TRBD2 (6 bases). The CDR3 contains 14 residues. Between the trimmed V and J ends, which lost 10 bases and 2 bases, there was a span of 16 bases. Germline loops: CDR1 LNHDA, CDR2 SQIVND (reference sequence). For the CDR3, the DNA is TGTGCCACCAGCTATGGAGGGGTCACAGATACGCAGTATTTT. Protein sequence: CATSYGGVTDTQYF. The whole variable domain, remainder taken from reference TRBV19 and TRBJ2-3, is DGGITQSPKYLFRKEGQNVTLSCEQNLNHDAMYWYRQDPGQGLRLIYYSQIVNDFQKGDIAEGYSVSREKKESFPLTVTSAQKNPTAFYLCATSYGGVTDTQYFGPGTRLTVL.

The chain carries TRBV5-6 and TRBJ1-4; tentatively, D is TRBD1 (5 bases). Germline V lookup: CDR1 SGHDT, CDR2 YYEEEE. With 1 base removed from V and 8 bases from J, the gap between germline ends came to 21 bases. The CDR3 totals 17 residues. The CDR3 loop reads CASSLTLLWDGKEKLFF. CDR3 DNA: TGTGCCAGCAGCTTGACCCTTCTTTGGGACGGAAAGGAAAAACTGTTTTTT.

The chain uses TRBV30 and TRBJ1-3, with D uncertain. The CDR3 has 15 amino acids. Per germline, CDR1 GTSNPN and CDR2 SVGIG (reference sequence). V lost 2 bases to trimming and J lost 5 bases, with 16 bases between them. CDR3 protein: CAWSQSQHQRNTIYF. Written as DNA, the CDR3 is TGTGCCTGGAGTCAATCACAGCACCAGCGAAACACCATATATTTT.

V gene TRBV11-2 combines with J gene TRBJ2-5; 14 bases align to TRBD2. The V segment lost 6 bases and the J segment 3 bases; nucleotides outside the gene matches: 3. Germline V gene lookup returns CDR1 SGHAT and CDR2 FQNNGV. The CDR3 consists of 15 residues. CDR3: CASSGLAGGKETQYF. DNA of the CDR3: TGTGCCAGCAGTGGACTAGCGGGGGGTAAAGAGACCCAGTACTTC.